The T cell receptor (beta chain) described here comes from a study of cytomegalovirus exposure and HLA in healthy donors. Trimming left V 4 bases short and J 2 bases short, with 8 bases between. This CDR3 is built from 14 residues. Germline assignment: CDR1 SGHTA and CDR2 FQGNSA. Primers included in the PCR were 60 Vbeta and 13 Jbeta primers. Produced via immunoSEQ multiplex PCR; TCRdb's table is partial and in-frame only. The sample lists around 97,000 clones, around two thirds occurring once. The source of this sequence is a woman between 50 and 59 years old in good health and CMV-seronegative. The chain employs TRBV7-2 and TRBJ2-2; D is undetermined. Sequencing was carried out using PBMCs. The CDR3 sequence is CASSSYLNTGELFF. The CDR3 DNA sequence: TGTGCCAGCAGCTCCTACTTAAACACCGGGGAGCTGTTTTTT.